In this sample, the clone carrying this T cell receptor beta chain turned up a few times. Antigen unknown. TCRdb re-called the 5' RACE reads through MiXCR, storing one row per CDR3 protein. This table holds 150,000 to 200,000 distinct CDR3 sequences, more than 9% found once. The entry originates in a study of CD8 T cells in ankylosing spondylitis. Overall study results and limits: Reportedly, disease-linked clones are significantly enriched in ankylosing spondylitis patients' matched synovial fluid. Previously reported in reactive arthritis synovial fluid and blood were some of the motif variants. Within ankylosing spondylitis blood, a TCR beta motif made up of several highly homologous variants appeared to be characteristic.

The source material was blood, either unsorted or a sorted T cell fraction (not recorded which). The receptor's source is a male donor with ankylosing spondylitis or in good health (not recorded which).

This chain's CDR3 is CASRLAEFTGELFF. For the CDR3, the DNA is TGTGCCAGCAGACTAGCGGAGTTCACCGGGGAGCTGTTTTTT. The chain has TRBV6-1 and TRBJ2-2, with 8 bases lining up with TRBD2. CDR1 MNHNS and CDR2 SASEGT come from the germline V gene. The CDR3 is made up of 14 amino acids. V gave up 6 bases and J gave up 4 bases; unmatched junction bases: 4.